This T cell receptor beta chain comes out of a study of CD4 and CD8 cells across lung adenocarcinoma regions (dated by TCRdb to the late 2010s). For context, the study as a whole: The study compared tumor centers with tumor margins to examine intratumor heterogeneity of the T cell receptor repertoire.

The donors were patients who had localized lung adenocarcinoma, which is a subtype of non-small cell lung cancer. These samples came from the centers of localized lung adenocarcinomas. CD8+ T cells from tumor tissue were profiled separately from CD4+ T cells for TCR repertoire analysis. Its CDR3 holds 14 amino acids, cysteine through phenylalanine. The read is trimmed to its CDR3 DNA, 42 bases read in frame from base 1. Receptor amplification or capture employed PCR. Instrument on record: HiSeq X Ten. Starting from the raw public reads, TCRdb applied fastp trimming at Q25, assembled clones with MiXCR and retained in-frame beta chains. Each CDR3 protein gets just one entry, which takes the most common genes and DNA from the rows behind it. In this sample the table shows 16,000 or so distinct CDR3 sequences, around 55% of which occur a single time. Less than 35% of the sample rests with the top ten. As regards this clonotype: The target of this receptor is not known. There are no base qualities to consult, and no much larger clone falls within one base.

The sample taken for sequencing was CD8+ T cells from the center of a lung tumor. In light of the paper, this sample's cell subset or site label describes: tumor center region. The clonotype was recovered from a female donor with lung adenocarcinoma. The CD4 and CD8 labels of this study may be unreliable. The chain links TRBV12-3 or TRBV12-4 with TRBJ2-1; TRBD1 aligns with 10 central bases. The DNA matches TRBJ2-5 better at its end, which makes the J call doubtful. CDR3 protein: CASSLTGGGETQYF. The bases are TGTGCCAGCAGTTTGACAGGGGGCGGGGAGACCCAGTACTTC.